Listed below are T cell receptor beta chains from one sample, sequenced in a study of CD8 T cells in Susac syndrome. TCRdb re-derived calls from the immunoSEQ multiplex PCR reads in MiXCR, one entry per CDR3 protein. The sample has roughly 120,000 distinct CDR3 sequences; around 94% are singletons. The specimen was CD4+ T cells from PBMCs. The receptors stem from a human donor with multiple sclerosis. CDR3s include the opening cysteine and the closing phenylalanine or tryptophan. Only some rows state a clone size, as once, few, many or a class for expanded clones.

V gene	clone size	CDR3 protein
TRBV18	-	CASSPGRQETQYF
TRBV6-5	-	CASRPDLSGANVLTF
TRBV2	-	CASSDTTREETQYF
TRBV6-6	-	CASGEAHGSGNTIYF
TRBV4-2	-	CASSQASGSGTEAFF
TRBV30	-	CAWAPGVREKLFF
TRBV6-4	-	CASSASLTGIGGYTF
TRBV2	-	CASKQSVYGYTF
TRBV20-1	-	CSANRQGAVGYTF
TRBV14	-	CASSQPGQGYEQYF
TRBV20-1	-	CSVGTSSGRDYGYTF
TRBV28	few	CASSSPPYEQYF
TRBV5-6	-	CASSYRVAGTSGANVLTF
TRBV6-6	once	CASSYLTNSYNSPLHF
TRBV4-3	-	CASSQVYGKTNYGYTF
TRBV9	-	CASSVATGGSGANVLTF
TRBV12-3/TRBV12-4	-	CASTGVKGELFF
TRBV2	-	CASSEQSEAFF
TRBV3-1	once	CASSLGQETSPLHF
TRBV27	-	CASSSHRDGYTF
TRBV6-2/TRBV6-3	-	CASSDQGGLRQPQHF
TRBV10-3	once	CANSRDTDQPQHF
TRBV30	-	CASARLANTGELFF
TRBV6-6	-	CASRSVLTEAFF
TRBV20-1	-	CSARTDHLAKNIQYF
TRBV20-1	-	CSAVQTGVFGEAFF
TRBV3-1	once	CASGGGLAKNIQYF
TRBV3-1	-	CASSQVEGLEAFF
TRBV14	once	CASSYRGPRDTQYF
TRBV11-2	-	CASSLGSTGPYGYTF
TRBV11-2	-	CASSYRDSYTDTQYF
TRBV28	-	CASSLRTDHNYGYTF
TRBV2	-	CASSVGGGNEQFF
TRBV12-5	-	CASEPSYNEQFF
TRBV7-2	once	CASSPGRQSSYEQYF
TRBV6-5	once	CASSYPPRAFF
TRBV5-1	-	CASSVTGDSGNTIYF
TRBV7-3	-	CASSSTGTGGTEAFF
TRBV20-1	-	CSARETINTEAFF
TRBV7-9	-	CASSSTGQGANEKLFF
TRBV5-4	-	CASSPGQSLLSGANVLTF
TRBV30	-	CAWSETGGWVDTQYF
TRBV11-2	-	CASSHFKAKNIQYF
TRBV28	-	CASLMASSYTGELFF
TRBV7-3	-	CASSPGGEQFF
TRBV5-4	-	CASTDGTRRGETQYF
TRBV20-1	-	CSANTPGTGRYEQYF